The clone carrying this T cell receptor (beta chain) has a single count. The data were obtained in a study of cytomegalovirus exposure and HLA in healthy donors. V gave up 5 bases and J gave up 5 bases, with 10 bases separating them. CDR1 is SGHTA and CDR2 is FQGNSA in the germline V gene. The CDR3 contains 13 residues. Though nominally healthy at sampling, donors likely had unrecorded immune exposures. The PCR was carried out with 60 Vbeta primers and 13 Jbeta primers. Using immunoSEQ multiplex PCR, the repertoire was profiled, and TCRdb retains in-frame clones only, with some absent. There are 150,000 to 200,000 clones in the sample; approximately 80% occur only once, and about 10% lies in the top ten.

The TCR originated in a man in his fifties or sixties in good health and CMV-seropositive. Material for sequencing was PBMCs. The chain has TRBV7-2 and TRBJ1-5, with no clear D. CDR3 sequence: CASSEIRDQPQHF. For the CDR3, the DNA is TGTGCCAGCAGCGAGATCCGGGATCAGCCCCAGCATTTT. Full variable domain (rest looked up from reference TRBV7-2 and TRBJ1-5): GAGVSQSPSNKVTEKGKDVELRCDPISGHTALYWYRQSLGQGLEFLIYFQGNSAPDKSGLPSDRFSAERTGGSVSTLTIQRTQQEDSAVYLCASSEIRDQPQHFGDGTRLSIL.